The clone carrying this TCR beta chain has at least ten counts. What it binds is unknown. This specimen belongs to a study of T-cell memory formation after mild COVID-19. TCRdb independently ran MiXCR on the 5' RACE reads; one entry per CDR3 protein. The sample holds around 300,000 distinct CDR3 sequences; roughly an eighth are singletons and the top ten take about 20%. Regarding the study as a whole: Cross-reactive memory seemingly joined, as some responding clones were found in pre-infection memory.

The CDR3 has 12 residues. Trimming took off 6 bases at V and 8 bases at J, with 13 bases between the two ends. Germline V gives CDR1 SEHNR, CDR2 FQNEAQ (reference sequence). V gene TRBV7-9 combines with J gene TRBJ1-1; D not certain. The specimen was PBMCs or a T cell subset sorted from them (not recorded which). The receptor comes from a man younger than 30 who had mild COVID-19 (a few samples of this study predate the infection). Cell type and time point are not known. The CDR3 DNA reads TGTGCCAGCAGTCGTGTGGTGGCCGAAGCTTTCTTT. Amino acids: CASSRVVAEAFF.